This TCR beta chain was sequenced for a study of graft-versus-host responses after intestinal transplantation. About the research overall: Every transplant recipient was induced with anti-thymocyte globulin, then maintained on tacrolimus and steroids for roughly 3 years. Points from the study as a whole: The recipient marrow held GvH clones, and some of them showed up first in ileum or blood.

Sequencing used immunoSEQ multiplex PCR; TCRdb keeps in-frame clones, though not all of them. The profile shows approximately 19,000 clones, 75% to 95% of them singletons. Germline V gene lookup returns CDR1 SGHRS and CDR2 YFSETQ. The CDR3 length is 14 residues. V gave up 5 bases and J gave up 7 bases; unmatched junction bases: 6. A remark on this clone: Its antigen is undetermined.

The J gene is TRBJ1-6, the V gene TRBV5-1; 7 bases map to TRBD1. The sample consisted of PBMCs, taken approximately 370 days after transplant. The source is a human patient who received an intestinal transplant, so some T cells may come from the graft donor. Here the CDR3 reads CASRSGTENSPLHF. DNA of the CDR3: TGCGCCAGCAGGTCCGGGACAGAAAATTCACCCCTCCACTTT.